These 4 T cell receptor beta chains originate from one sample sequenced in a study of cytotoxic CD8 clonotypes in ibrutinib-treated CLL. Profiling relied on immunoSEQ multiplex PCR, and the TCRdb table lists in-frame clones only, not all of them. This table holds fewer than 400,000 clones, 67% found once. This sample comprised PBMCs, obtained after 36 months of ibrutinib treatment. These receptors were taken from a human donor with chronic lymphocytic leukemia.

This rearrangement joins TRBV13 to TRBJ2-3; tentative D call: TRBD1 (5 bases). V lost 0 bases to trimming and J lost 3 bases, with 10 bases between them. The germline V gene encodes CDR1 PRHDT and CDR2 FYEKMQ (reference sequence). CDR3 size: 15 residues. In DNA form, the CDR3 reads TGTGCCAGCAGCTTAGGGGGGCTCGTGACAGATACGCAGTATTTT. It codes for CASSLGGLVTDTQYF.

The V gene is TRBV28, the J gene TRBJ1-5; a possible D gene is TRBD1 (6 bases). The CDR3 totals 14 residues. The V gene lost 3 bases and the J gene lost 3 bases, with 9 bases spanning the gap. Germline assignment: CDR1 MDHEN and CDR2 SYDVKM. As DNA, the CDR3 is TGTGCCAGCAGTTTCGGACAGATCAATCAGCCCCAGCATTTT. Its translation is CASSFGQINQPQHF.

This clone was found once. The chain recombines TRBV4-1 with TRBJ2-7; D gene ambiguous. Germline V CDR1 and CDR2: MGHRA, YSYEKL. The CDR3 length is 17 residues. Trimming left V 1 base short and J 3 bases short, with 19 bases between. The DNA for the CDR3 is TGCGCCAGCAGCCAAGGAGCACTGGGAATGGATTACTACGAGCAGTACTTC. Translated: CASSQGALGMDYYEQYF.

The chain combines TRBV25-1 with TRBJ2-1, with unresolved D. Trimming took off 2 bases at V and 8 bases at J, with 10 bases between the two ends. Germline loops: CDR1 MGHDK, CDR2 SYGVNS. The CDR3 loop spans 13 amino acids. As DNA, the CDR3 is TGTGCCAGCAGTGAAGGGGATCGCTATGAGCAGTTCTTC. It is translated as CASSEGDRYEQFF.